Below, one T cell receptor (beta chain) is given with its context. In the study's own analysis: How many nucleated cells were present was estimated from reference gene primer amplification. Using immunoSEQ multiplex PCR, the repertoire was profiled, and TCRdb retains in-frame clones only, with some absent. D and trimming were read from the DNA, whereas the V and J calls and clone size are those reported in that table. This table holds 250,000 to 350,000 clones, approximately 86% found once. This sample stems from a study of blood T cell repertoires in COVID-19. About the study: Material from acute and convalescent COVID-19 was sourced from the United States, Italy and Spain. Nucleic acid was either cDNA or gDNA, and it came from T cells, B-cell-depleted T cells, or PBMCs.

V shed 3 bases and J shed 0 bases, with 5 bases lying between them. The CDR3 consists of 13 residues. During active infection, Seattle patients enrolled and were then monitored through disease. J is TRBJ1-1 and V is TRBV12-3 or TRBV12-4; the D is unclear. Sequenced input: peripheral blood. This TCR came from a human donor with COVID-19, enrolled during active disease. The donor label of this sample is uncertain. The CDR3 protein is CASSFSVNTEAFF. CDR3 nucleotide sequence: TGTGCCAGCAGTTTTTCCGTGAACACTGAAGCTTTCTTT.